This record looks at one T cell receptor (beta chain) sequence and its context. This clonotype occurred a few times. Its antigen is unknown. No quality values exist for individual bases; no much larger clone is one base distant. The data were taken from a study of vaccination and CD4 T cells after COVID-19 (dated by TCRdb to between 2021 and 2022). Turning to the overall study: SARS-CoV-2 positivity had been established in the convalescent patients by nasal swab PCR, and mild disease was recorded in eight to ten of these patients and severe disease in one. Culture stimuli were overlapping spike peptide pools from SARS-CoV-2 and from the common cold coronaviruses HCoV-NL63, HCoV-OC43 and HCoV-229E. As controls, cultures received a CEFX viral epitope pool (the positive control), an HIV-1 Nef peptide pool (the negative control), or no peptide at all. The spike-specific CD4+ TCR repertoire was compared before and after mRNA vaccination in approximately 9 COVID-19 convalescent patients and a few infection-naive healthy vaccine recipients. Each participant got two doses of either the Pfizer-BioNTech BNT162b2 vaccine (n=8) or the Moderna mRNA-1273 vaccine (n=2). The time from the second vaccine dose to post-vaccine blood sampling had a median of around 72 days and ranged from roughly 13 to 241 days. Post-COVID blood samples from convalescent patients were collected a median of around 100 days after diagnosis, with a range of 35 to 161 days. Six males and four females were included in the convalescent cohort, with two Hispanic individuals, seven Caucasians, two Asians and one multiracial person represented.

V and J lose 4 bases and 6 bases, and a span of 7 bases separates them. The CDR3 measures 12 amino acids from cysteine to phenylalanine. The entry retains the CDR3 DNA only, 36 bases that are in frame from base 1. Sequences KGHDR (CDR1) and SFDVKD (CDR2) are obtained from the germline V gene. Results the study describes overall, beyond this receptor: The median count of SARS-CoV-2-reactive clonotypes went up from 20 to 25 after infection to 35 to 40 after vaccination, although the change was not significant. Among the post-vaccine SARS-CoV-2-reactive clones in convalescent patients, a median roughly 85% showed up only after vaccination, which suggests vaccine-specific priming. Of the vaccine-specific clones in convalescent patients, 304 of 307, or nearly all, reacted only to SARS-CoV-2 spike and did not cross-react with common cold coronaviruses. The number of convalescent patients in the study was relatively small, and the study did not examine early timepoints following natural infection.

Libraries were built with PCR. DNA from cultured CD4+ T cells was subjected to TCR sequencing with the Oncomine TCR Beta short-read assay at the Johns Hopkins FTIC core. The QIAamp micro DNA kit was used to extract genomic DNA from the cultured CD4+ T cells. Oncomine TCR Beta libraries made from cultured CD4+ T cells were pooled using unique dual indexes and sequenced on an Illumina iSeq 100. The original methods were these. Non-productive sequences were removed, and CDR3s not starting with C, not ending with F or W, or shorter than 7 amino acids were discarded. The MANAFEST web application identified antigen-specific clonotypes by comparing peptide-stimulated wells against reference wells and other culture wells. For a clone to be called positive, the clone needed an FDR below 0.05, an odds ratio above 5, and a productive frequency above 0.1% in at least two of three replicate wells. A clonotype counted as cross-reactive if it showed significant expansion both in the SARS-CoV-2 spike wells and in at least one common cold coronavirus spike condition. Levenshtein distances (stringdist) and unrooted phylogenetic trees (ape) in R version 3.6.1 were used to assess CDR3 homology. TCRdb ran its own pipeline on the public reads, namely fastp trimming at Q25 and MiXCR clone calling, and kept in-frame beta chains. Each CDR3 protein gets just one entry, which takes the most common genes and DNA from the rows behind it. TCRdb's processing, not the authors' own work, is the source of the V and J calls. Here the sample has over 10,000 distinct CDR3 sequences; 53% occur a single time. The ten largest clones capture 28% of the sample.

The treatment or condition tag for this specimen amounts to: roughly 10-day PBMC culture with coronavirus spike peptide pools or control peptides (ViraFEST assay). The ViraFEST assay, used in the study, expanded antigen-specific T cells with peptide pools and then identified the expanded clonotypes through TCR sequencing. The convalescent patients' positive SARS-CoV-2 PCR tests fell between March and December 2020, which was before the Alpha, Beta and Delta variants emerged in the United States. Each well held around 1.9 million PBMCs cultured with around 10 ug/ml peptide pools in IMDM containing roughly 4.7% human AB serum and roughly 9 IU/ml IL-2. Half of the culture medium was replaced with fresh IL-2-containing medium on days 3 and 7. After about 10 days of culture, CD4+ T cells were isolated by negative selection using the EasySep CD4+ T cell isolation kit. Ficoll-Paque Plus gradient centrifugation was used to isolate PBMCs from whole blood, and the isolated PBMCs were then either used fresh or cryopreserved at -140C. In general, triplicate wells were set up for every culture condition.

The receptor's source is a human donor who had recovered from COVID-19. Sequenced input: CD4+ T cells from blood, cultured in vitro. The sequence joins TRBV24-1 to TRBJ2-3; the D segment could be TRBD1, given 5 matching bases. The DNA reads TGTGCCACCAGTGACCCAGGGGATACGCAGTATTTT. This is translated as CATSDPGDTQYF.